Below are 14 T cell receptor beta chains sequenced from a single sample in a study of cytomegalovirus exposure and HLA in healthy donors. Primers for the PCR totalled 60 Vbeta and 13 Jbeta. Assay used: immunoSEQ multiplex PCR; TCRdb lists only in-frame clones, some missing. The top ten hold roughly 2.7% of the sample, which has roughly 100,000 clones, about 79% seen once. Sequences were obtained from PBMCs. The receptors stem from a man aged 50 or older in good health and CMV-seropositive.

The genes are TRBV5-1 and TRBJ2-7; 8 nucleotides align to TRBD1. The CDR3 totals 15 residues. Trimming cost V 4 bases and J 5 bases; bases outside gene matches: 11. Germline CDR1 SGHRS, CDR2 YFSETQ. The CDR3: CASSVRGTGENEQYF. CDR3 DNA sequence: TGCGCCAGCAGCGTCCGCGGGACAGGCGAAAACGAGCAGTACTTC.

The chain recombines TRBV5-4 with TRBJ1-1; 7 bases fit TRBD1. The germline gives CDR1 SGHNT, CDR2 YYREEE (reference sequence). The length of the CDR3 is 12 residues. The trim removed 2 bases at V and 6 bases at J, leaving 1 base unmatched. CDR3 protein: CASSFDRAEAFF. The CDR3 nucleotides read TGTGCCAGCAGCTTTGACAGGGCTGAAGCTTTCTTT.

V gene TRBV30 combines with J gene TRBJ2-7, with TRBD1 as a possible D gene (6 bases). This CDR3 comprises 14 residues. V dropped 4 bases and J dropped 6 bases, with 19 bases sitting between them. Per germline, CDR1 GTSNPN and CDR2 SVGIG (reference sequence). CDR3 in DNA: TGTGCCTGGACCCGGGGCGAAATAGGGGGCGAGCAGTACTTC. This encodes CAWTRGEIGGEQYF.

This clone was seen only a few times. The chain carries TRBV2 and TRBJ2-3; TRBD2 aligns across 12 bases. The trim removed 4 bases at V and 7 bases at J, leaving 6 bases unmatched. Germline V gene lookup returns CDR1 SNHLY and CDR2 FYNNEI. The CDR3 extends over 15 amino acids. The CDR3 is CASSGGLAGPYTQYF. CDR3 bases: TGTGCCAGCAGTGGTGGACTAGCGGGGCCTTATACGCAGTATTTT. The full variable domain, its missing parts supplied by reference TRBV2 and TRBJ2-3, is EPEVTQTPSHQVTQMGQEVILRCVPISNHLYFYWYRQILGQKVEFLVSFYNNEISEKSEIFDDQFSVERPDGSNFTLKIRSTKLEDSAMYFCASSGGLAGPYTQYFGPGTRLTVL.

Only one count was recorded for this clone. The gene calls are TRBV6-1 and TRBJ2-1; 7 bases are a match to TRBD2. V shed 7 bases and J 6 bases; nucleotides not matched to a gene: 6. Germline V CDR1 and CDR2: MNHNS, SASEGT. The CDR3 runs to 13 residues. The chain's CDR3 is CASTLQRGNEQFF. Here the CDR3 DNA reads TGTGCCAGCACCCTCCAGCGGGGCAATGAGCAGTTCTTC.

About this clone itself: The junction departs from germline at one end; a sequencing error may be responsible. The V call is TRBV25-1, the J call TRBJ2-3; 7 bases map to TRBD2. CDR1 is MGHDK and CDR2 is SYGVNS in the germline V gene. The CDR3 sequence is 11 residues long. The CDR3, as DNA: TGTGCCAGCAGTGGAGGACTAGTGTTGGATTTT. Translated, it gives CASSGGLVLDF.

The J gene is TRBJ1-2, the V gene TRBV6-4; D not certain. V was trimmed by 3 bases and J by 4 bases, leaving 6 bases between them. The CDR3 has 12 amino acids. CDR1 MRHNA and CDR2 SNTAGT come from the germline V gene. CDR3 protein: CASSEAGYGYTF. DNA for the CDR3: TGTGCCAGCAGTGAGGCAGGCTATGGCTACACCTTC.

The chain combines TRBV5-1 with TRBJ2-7; D remains unclear. CDR3 size: 14 residues. V was shortened by 2 bases and J by 1 base, with 10 bases between the two germline ends. Germline-derived CDR1 and CDR2 are SGHRS and YFSETQ. The CDR3 loop is CASSFAAQSYEQYF. The CDR3 DNA is TGCGCCAGCAGCTTCGCGGCGCAGTCCTACGAGCAGTACTTC.

A single count supports this clone. V usage is TRBV19 and J usage is TRBJ1-1; TRBD1 might be the D (6 bases). The CDR3 consists of 14 residues. V lost 5 bases to trimming and J lost 4 bases, with 14 bases between them. The V gene's germline CDR1 is LNHDA and CDR2 SQIVND (reference sequence). The CDR3 sequence is CASSLQGRRTEAFF. CDR3 DNA: TGTGCCAGTAGTCTGCAGGGGCGACGCACTGAAGCTTTCTTT.

This sequence joins TRBV2 and TRBJ1-2; 8 nucleotides line up with TRBD1. After removal of 6 bases from V and 7 bases from J, the junction contained 10 bases not matched to a gene. The CDR3 runs 14 residues. CDR1 SNHLY and CDR2 FYNNEI come from the germline V gene. CDR3 in amino acids: CASSAGGSVVGYTF. The CDR3 nucleotides are TGTGCCAGCAGCGCAGGGGGCTCAGTCGTTGGCTACACCTTC.

The CDR3 nucleotides read TGCGCCAGCAGCGTAGACAGGAATGGCTACACCTTC. Its protein product is CASSVDRNGYTF. The J gene is TRBJ1-2, the V gene TRBV5-1; the D gene is possibly TRBD1 (6 bases). The CDR3 extends over 12 amino acids. The germline V and J ends were trimmed by 4 bases and 6 bases, with 10 bases remaining between them. Germline CDR1 SGHRS, CDR2 YFSETQ.

This clone appeared once. The V and J genes are TRBV7-2 and TRBJ1-5, with 7 bases that match TRBD1. Germline CDR1 and CDR2: SGHTA and FQGNSA. The CDR3 loop spans 14 amino acids. The junction had 3 bases not matched to a gene; V was cut back by 1 base and J by 6 bases. CDR3 nucleotides: TGTGCCAGCAGCTTAGACAGGGGTCTTCAGCCCCAGCATTTT. Amino acids: CASSLDRGLQPQHF. Based on the CDR3 plus reference TRBV7-2 and TRBJ1-5, the full variable domain is GAGVSQSPSNKVTEKGKDVELRCDPISGHTALYWYRQSLGQGLEFLIYFQGNSAPDKSGLPSDRFSAERTGGSVSTLTIQRTQQEDSAVYLCASSLDRGLQPQHFGDGTRLSIL.

The CDR3 spells CAISATGEEGYNEQFF. DNA for the CDR3: TGTGCCATCAGTGCCACCGGGGAGGAGGGCTACAATGAGCAGTTCTTC. This chain links TRBV10-3 with TRBJ2-1; perhaps TRBD2 as D (6 bases). Germline CDR1 is ENHRY and CDR2 is SYGVKD. There are 16 residues in the CDR3. V was shortened by 4 bases and J by 3 bases, with 16 bases between the two germline ends.

This clone has only one observation. DNA for the CDR3: TGTGCCAGCAGTGAAAGGACTAGCGGCCACAATGAGCAGTTCTTC. Translating it yields CASSERTSGHNEQFF. This rearrangement joins TRBV6-1 to TRBJ2-1, with TRBD2 matching 10 bases. Per germline, CDR1 MNHNS and CDR2 SASEGT. V dropped 2 bases and J dropped 5; count of bases not matched to a gene: 3. The CDR3 extends over 15 amino acids.